This T cell receptor beta chain is drawn from a study of blood T cell repertoires in COVID-19 (dated by TCRdb to the early 2020s). General notes on the study: Samples from collaborators originated in the United States, Italy and Spain and spanned both the acute and convalescent phases of COVID-19. The material from the prospective study consisted of cDNA or gDNA derived from T cells, B-cell-depleted T cells, or PBMCs. Sample metadata almost always included a de-identified subject ID, COVID-19 status, age in years and sex. Where HLA class I and class II types were available, the types were taken from metadata supplied by the sample provider, not from assay-based typing. The samples were drawn from two sources: the first 160 participants of the ongoing ImmuneRACE study, and fewer than 1,500 subjects contributed by 6 global collaborators. Subjects who had been exposed to COVID-19, were actively infected with it, or had recovered from it provided the deeply sampled blood TCRbeta repertoires that made up the dataset. The repertoires were released in a freely available public database intended as a resource for research on the immune response to SARS-CoV-2.

From its cysteine to its phenylalanine, the CDR3 spans 11 amino acids. Just the 33-base CDR3 DNA is kept, in frame starting at base 1. V and J lose 5 bases and 5 bases, and a span of 7 bases separates them. CDR1 and CDR2 are drawn from the germline V gene: SGHRS, YFSETQ. TCRbeta CDR3 regions were amplified from genomic DNA by means of the immunoSEQ Assay, a bias-controlled multiplex PCR. The study's own analysis went as follows. Nucleated cell counts per sample were estimated from amplification of reference gene primers within the assay. To quantify the absolute abundance of each unique TCRbeta CDR3 rearrangement, sequence reads were collapsed and filtered. Productive Simpson clonality was computed per sample as the square root of Simpson's diversity index over productive rearrangements. Imported from immuneACCESS, the table was reduced by TCRdb to in-frame sequences with V and J called. These copies leave out some clones; in studies compared against another copy, an unresolved V gene accounts for under half, and the cause of the remainder is not known. V, J and clone size were drawn from that table, and D and trimming were deduced from the DNA. Here the sample has over 120,000 clones; roughly 80% occur a single time. The top ten clones comprise 3% to 3.5% of the sample.

Beyond this particular receptor, the publication reports: The amount of clinical and demographic metadata varied by source and participant and was provided uncurated.

Collaborating institutions collected whole blood in K2EDTA tubes following their own protocols. For TCRbeta analysis, collaborators shipped samples as frozen whole blood, isolated PBMCs, or DNA extracted from either of those sample types. Points on this clone: The antigen it binds to is not known. Base qualities are not recorded, but no much larger clone differs from it by a single base.

The chain joins TRBV5-1 to TRBJ1-1; tentative D gene TRBD1, with 6 bases matching. The sample comprised peripheral blood. This clonotype was obtained from a woman aged 80 or older with acute or convalescent COVID-19. In nucleotides, the sequence is TGCGCCAGCAGGAGGGGGACTGAAGCTTTCTTT. It codes for CASRRGTEAFF.